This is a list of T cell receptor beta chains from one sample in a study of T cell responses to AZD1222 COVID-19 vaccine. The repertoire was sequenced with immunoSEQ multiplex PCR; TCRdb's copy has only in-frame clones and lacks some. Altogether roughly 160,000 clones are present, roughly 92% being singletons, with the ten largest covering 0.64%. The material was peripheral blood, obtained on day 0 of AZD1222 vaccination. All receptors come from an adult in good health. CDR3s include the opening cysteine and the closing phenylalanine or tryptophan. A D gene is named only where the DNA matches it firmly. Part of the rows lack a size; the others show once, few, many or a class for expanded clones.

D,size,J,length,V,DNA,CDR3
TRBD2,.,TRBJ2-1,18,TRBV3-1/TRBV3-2,TGTGCCAGCAGCCAAGATGGGGTCGGTTGGCGGGAGACATATGAGCAGTTCTTC,CASSQDGVGWRETYEQFF
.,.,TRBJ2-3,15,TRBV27,TGTGCCAGCAGTTTAAGCTATTCACCCGCAGATACGCAGTATTTT,CASSLSYSPADTQYF
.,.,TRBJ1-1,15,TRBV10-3,TGTGCCTCCCAGGCGGGGGGGGCGCAGAACACTGAAGCTTTCTTT,CASQAGGAQNTEAFF
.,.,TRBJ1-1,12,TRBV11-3,TGTGCCAGCAGCTCTGGTGGGGATGAAGCTTTCTTT,CASSSGGDEAFF
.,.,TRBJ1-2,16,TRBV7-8,TGTGCCAGCAGCTTAGCCGGATCAGGGTTGGTGGGTGGCTACACCTTC,CASSLAGSGLVGGYTF
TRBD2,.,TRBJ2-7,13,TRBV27,TGTGCCAGCAGTTTCGCGGGGGGCTACGAGCAGTACTTC,CASSFAGGYEQYF
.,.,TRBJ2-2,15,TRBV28,TGTGCCAGCAGCCCGACAGGTTCGAACACCGGGGAGCTGTTTTTT,CASSPTGSNTGELFF
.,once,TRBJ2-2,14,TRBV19,TGTGCCAGTAGTATCTCGCTGGCCACCGGGGAGCTGTTTTTT,CASSISLATGELFF
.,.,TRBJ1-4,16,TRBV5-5,TGTGCCAGCAGCTTCCCGGGGCGCCAGGCTAATGAAAAACTGTTTTTT,CASSFPGRQANEKLFF
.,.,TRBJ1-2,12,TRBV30,TGTGCCTGGAGTGGCGGGGTGGAAGGCTACACCTTC,CAWSGGVEGYTF
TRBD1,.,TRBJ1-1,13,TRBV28,TGTGCCAGCAAACGTTCAGGGGGCACTGAAGCTTTCTTT,CASKRSGGTEAFF
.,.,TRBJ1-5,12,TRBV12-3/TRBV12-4,TGTGCCAGCAGTTTAAGATGGCAGCCCCAGCATTTT,CASSLRWQPQHF
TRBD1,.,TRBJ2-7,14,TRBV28,TGTGCCAGCATCCCACAGGGGGCGACAACCGAGCAGTACTTC,CASIPQGATTEQYF
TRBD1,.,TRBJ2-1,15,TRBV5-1,TGCGCCAGCAGCTGGGGACAGTCCCCTTACAATGAGCAGTTCTTC,CASSWGQSPYNEQFF
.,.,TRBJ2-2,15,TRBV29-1,TGCAGCGTTGAAGTCATGACGAGAGGAGACGGGGAGCTGTTTTTT,CSVEVMTRGDGELFF
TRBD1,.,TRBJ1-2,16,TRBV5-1,TGCGCCAGCAGACAGGGACAGGGGGCTCCAAACTATGGCTACACCTTC,CASRQGQGAPNYGYTF
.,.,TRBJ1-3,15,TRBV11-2,TGTGCCAGCAGCCTCGGACCGTCCTCTGGAAACACCATATATTTT,CASSLGPSSGNTIYF
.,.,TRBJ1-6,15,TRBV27,TGTGCCAGCACGGAGAACCAGGGAACCGGTTCACCCCTCCACTTT,CASTENQGTGSPLHF
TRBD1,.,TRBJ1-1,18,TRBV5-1,TGCGCCAGCAGCTTCGGACAGGGGGGGCCCATTACGGACACTGAAGCTTTCTTT,CASSFGQGGPITDTEAFF